This T cell receptor beta chain is drawn from a study of early T cells in non-severe SARS-CoV-2 infection. Study information: Sequencing targeted bulk RNA from unsorted whole blood, leaving chains unpaired.

Germline V gene data show CDR1 as LGHDT and CDR2 as YNNKEL (reference sequence). The CDR3 contains 14 residues. V lost 5 bases, J lost 6 bases, and 16 bases lay in between. Findings of the study overall: Matching with VDJdb favored anti-spike CD8 responses (missing private and CD4 specificities).

Unique molecular identifiers (one per individual cDNA molecule) were attached. TCRdb re-called the 5' RACE reads through MiXCR, storing one row per CDR3 protein. Of approximately 81,000 distinct CDR3 sequences listed, roughly 6% are singletons. Regarding this clonotype: The antigen is unknown.

The gene calls are TRBV3-1 and TRBJ1-2; D uncertain. This receptor was obtained from an adult who was a healthcare worker with PCR-confirmed SARS-CoV-2 infection or an uninfected control (not recorded which). Sample: whole blood. DNA for the CDR3: TGTGCCAGCAGCGTAAACCAAGGGCTCCATGGCTACACCTTC. This gives the protein CASSVNQGLHGYTF.